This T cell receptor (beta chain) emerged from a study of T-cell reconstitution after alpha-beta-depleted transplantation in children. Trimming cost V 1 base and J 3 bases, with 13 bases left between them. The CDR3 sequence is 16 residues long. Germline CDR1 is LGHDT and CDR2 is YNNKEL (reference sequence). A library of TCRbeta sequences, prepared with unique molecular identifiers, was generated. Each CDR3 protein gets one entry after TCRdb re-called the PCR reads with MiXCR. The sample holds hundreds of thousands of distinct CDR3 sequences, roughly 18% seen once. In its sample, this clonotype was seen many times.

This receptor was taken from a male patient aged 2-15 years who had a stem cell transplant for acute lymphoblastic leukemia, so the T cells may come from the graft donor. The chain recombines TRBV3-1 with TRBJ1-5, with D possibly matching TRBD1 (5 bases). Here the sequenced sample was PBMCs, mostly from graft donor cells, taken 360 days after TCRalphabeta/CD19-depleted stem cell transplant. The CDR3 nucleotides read TGTGCCAGCAGCCAAGTGGGGCAGGGAGACAATCAGCCCCAGCATTTT. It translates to CASSQVGQGDNQPQHF.